This T cell receptor (beta chain) was recovered during a study of blood T cells in healthy people across ages. The second PCR ran roughly 7 to 12 cycles with a sample-barcoded 5' primer and J-beta primers. Using its own MiXCR run on the 5' RACE reads, TCRdb lists one record per CDR3 protein. Among hundreds of thousands of distinct CDR3 sequences, more than 20% were seen once, and the ten largest hold more than 8%. The CDR3 runs to 13 residues. CDR1 and CDR2 (germline): MNHEY, SMNVEV (reference sequence). The germline V and J ends were trimmed by 5 bases and 7 bases, with 11 bases remaining between them. These data were also filed under a second study, of T cells of mothers and their children. Per that paper: Related pairs of mothers and children showed slightly higher, non-significant overlap versus unrelated pairs.

The sequence derives from a boy younger than 18 in good health. The chain links TRBV27 to TRBJ2-2; D unclear. Material: blood. CDR3 DNA sequence: TGTGCCAGCAGTCTTCTAGAGAACGGGGAGCTGTTTTTT. Translation gives CASSLLENGELFF.